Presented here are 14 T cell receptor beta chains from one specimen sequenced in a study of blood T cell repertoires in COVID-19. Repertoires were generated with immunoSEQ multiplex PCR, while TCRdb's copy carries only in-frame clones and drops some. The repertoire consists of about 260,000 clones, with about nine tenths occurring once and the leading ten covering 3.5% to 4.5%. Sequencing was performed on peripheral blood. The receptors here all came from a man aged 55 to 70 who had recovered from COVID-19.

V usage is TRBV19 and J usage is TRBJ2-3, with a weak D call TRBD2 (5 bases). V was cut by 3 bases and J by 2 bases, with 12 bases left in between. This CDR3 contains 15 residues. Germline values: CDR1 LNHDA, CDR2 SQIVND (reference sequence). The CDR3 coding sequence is TGTGCCAGTAGTATGAGGGTTACTTCCACAGATACGCAGTATTTT. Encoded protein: CASSMRVTSTDTQYF.

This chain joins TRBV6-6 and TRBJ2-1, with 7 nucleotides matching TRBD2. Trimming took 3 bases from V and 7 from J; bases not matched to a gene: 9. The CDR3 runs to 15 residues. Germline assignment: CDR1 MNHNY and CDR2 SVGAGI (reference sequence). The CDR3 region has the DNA TGTGCCAGCAGTTATGGTAAAGCGGGGATAAATGAGCAGTTCTTC. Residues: CASSYGKAGINEQFF.

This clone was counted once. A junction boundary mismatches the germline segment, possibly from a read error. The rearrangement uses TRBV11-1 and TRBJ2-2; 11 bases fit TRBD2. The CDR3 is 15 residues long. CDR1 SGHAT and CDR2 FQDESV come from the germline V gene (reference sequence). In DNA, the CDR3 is TGTGCCAGCAGATTAGCGGGGGGGCCTGACGGGGAGCTGTTTTTT. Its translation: CASRLAGGPDGELFF.

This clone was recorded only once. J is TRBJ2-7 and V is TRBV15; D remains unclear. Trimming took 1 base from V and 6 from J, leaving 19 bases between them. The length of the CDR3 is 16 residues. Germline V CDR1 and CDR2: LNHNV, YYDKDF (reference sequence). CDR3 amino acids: CATSRGASGIMGEQYF. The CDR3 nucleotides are TGTGCCACCAGCAGAGGTGCCTCGGGTATTATGGGCGAGCAGTACTTC.

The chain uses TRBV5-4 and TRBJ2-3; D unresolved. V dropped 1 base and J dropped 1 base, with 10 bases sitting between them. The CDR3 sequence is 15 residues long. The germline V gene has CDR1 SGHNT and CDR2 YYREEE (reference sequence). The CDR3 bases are TGTGCCAGCAGCTTGTGGTCAGGCGGCACAGATACGCAGTATTTT. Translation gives CASSLWSGGTDTQYF.

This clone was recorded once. The CDR3 reads CASSYNRDREAFF. The CDR3 bases are TGTGCCAGCAGTTATAACCGGGACAGGGAAGCTTTCTTT. The chain employs TRBV6-6 and TRBJ1-1; the match to TRBD1 covers 8 bases. This CDR3 comprises 13 residues. Unmatched junction bases numbered 5, after V lost 3 bases and J lost 8 bases. Germline CDR1 is MNHNY and CDR2 is SVGAGI (reference sequence).

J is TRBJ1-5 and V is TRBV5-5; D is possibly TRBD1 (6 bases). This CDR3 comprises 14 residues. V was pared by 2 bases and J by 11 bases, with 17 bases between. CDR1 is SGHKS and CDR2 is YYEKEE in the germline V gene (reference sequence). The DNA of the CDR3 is TGTGCCAGCAGCTTTATTCAGGGGTCCCCTTCCCAGCATTTT. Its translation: CASSFIQGSPSQHF.

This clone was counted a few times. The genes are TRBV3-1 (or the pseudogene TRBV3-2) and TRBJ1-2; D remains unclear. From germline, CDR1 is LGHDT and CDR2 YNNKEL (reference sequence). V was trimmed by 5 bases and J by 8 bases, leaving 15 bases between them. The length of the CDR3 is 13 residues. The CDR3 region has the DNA TGTGCCAGCAGCTCGTGGGGAGGTCGAGGCTACACCTTC. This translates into CASSSWGGRGYTF.

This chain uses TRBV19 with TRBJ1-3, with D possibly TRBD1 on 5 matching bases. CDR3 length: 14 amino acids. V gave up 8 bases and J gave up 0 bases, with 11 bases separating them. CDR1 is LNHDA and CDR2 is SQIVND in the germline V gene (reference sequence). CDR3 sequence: CASLTGSSGNTIYF. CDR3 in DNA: TGTGCCAGTCTTACAGGTTCCTCTGGAAACACCATATATTTT.

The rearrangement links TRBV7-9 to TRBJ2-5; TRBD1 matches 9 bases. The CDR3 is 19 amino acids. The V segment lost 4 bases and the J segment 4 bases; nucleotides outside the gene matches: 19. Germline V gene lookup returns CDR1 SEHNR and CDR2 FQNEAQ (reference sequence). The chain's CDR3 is CASSSRTGTGRLGLETQYF. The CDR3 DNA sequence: TGTGCCAGCAGCTCCAGGACAGGGACAGGGCGACTGGGTTTAGAGACCCAGTACTTC. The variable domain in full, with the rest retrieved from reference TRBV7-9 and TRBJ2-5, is DTGVSQNPRHKITKRGQNVTFRCDPISEHNRLYWYRQTLGQGPEFLTYFQNEAQLEKSRLLSDRFSAERPKGSFSTLEIQRTEQGDSAMYLCASSSRTGTGRLGLETQYFGPGTRLLVL.

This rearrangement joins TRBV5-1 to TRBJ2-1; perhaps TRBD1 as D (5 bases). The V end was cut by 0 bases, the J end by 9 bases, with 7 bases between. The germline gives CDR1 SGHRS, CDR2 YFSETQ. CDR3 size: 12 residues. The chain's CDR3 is CASSLAGFEQFF. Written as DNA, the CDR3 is TGCGCCAGCAGCTTGGCAGGGTTTGAGCAGTTCTTC.

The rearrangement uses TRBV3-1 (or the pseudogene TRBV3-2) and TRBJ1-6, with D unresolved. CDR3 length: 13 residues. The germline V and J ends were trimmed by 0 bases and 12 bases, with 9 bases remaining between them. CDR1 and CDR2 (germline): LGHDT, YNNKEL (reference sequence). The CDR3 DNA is TGTGCCAGCAGCCAAGACACATTCCGACCCCTCCACTTT. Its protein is CASSQDTFRPLHF.

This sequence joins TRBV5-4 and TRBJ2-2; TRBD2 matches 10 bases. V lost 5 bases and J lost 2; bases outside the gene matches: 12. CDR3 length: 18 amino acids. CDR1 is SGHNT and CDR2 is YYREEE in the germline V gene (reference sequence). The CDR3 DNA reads TGTGCCAGCAGAACCGTTGGGACTAGCGTACAAAACACCGGGGAGCTGTTTTTT. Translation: CASRTVGTSVQNTGELFF.

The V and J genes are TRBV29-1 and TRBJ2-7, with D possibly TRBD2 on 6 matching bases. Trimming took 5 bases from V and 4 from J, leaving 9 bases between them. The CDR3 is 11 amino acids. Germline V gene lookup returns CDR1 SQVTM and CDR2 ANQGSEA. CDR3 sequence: CSVSGEYEQYF. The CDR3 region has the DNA TGCAGCGTTTCGGGGGAATACGAGCAGTACTTC.